The 29 T cell receptor beta chains in this list originate from one sample, sequenced in a study of T cell responses to AZD1222 COVID-19 vaccine. Profiling relied on immunoSEQ multiplex PCR, and the TCRdb table lists in-frame clones only, not all of them. The table has roughly 120,000 clones, around 90% seen once. The sample consisted of peripheral blood, taken on day 0 of AZD1222 vaccination. Receptor source: an adult in good health.

The chain employs TRBV25-1 and TRBJ1-5; D not resolved. V was shortened by 5 bases and J by 2 bases, with 16 bases between the two germline ends. CDR1 and CDR2 from the germline V gene are MGHDK and SYGVNS. The length of the CDR3 is 16 residues. The CDR3 region is CASSSAGGVGNQPQHF. Here the CDR3 DNA reads TGTGCCAGCAGTTCGGCTGGCGGGGTTGGCAATCAGCCCCAGCATTTT. Drawing the rest from reference TRBV25-1 and TRBJ1-5, the complete variable domain is EADIYQTPRYLVIGTGKKITLECSQTMGHDKMYWYQQDPGMELHLIHYSYGVNSTEKGDLSSESTVSRIRTEHFPLTLESARPSHTSQYLCASSSAGGVGNQPQHFGDGTRLSIL.

This chain links TRBV4-1 with TRBJ1-1; possibly TRBD1 for D (5 bases). CDR3 length: 13 amino acids. Per germline, CDR1 MGHRA and CDR2 YSYEKL. Trimming removed 2 bases from V and 10 bases from J, with 14 bases in between. CDR3 amino acids: CASSQSFTGLAFF. CDR3 DNA sequence: TGCGCCAGCAGCCAATCTTTTACAGGCTTAGCTTTCTTT.

The V gene is TRBV10-1, the J gene TRBJ2-7; possible D gene TRBD1, 5 bases. V lost 5 bases to trimming and J lost 3 bases, with 11 bases between them. Germline CDR1 reads WNHNN; CDR2 reads SYGVQD (reference sequence). The length of the CDR3 is 13 residues. The CDR3 protein is CASSRQKVYEQYF. The CDR3 DNA sequence: TGCGCCAGCAGTAGACAGAAAGTCTACGAGCAGTACTTC.

The chain uses TRBV5-4 and TRBJ2-1; 9 bases fit TRBD2. V trimming: 10 bases; J trimming: 7 bases; junction bases outside the gene matches: 12. The CDR3 runs 14 residues. Germline lookup yields CDR1 SGHNT and CDR2 YYREEE (reference sequence). The CDR3 reads CACKVAGGLNEQFF. Written as DNA, the CDR3 is TGTGCCTGCAAGGTCGCGGGGGGGCTGAATGAGCAGTTCTTC.

CDR3 nucleotide sequence: TGTGCCAGCAGCCCCCGGGGAGACAGATACACCGGGGAGCTGTTTTTT. It yields the protein CASSPRGDRYTGELFF. V and J are TRBV9 and TRBJ2-2; D tentatively fits TRBD1 or TRBD2 (5 bases each). CDR3 length: 16 amino acids. Trimming removed 4 bases at V and 3 bases at J, with 16 bases between. Germline V CDR1 and CDR2: SGDLS, YYNGEE.

This clone has only one observation. The genes are TRBV2 and TRBJ2-6; 10 nucleotides match TRBD1. V shed 10 bases, J shed 4 bases, and the junction held 10 bases outside the gene matches. This CDR3 region has 16 residues. Germline V gene sequence: CDR1 SNHLY, CDR2 FYNNEI. In DNA form, the CDR3 reads TGTGCCACCAAGGGACAGGGGATCATAGGGGCCAACGTCCTGACTTTC. Its translation is CATKGQGIIGANVLTF.

V and J are TRBV7-2 and TRBJ1-2, with unresolved D. CDR3 length equals 15 residues. Trimming pared 0 bases from V and 4 bases from J, leaving 12 bases between. Looked up from germline, CDR1 is SGHTA and CDR2 is FQGNSA. The CDR3, as DNA: TGTGCCAGCAGCTTAGCGCGGGGATCTGGCTATGGCTACACCTTC. It codes for CASSLARGSGYGYTF.

The chain's CDR3 is CASSYGSASGNTIYF. CDR3 bases: TGTGCCAGCAGTTACGGGTCGGCCTCTGGAAACACCATATATTTT. The V gene is TRBV6-5, the J gene TRBJ1-3; unclear D gene. V was cut by 2 bases and J by 0 bases, with 8 bases left in between. The CDR3 consists of 15 residues. Germline V gene lookup returns CDR1 MNHEY and CDR2 SVGAGI.

The V and J genes are TRBV7-3 and TRBJ2-6; D not resolved. V lost 4 bases to trimming and J lost 0 bases, with 10 bases between them. CDR3 length: 16 amino acids. Germline loops: CDR1 SGHTA, CDR2 FQGTGA. The CDR3 DNA sequence: TGTGCCAGCAGCTCGGGTACGAGCTCTGGGGCCAACGTCCTGACTTTC. Encoded protein: CASSSGTSSGANVLTF.

J is TRBJ2-1 and V is TRBV5-4; the D gene is possibly TRBD2 (5 bases). Between the trimmed V and J ends, which lost 2 bases and 9 bases, there was a span of 15 bases. The CDR3 runs 14 residues. Looked up from germline, CDR1 is SGHNT and CDR2 is YYREEE (reference sequence). The CDR3 DNA reads TGTGCCAGCAGCTTAGGAAGGGAGTCGGGTGAGCAGTTCTTC. Translating gives CASSLGRESGEQFF.

This chain uses TRBV7-8 with TRBJ2-7; the match to TRBD1 covers 9 bases. The CDR3 is 15 residues long. The germline gives CDR1 SGHVS, CDR2 FQNEAQ. Trimming removed 4 bases from V and 3 bases from J; junction bases left unmatched: 7. CDR3 coding DNA: TGTGCCAGCAGCTCACCGGACAGGGGCCACTACGAGCAGTACTTC. Translation: CASSSPDRGHYEQYF.

V usage is TRBV19 and J usage is TRBJ2-2; D unresolved. From germline, CDR1 is LNHDA and CDR2 SQIVND (reference sequence). This CDR3 is built from 14 residues. V was pared by 4 bases and J by 2 bases, with 8 bases between. The chain's CDR3 is CASSTQPNTGELFF. Written as DNA, the CDR3 is TGTGCCAGTAGTACCCAGCCAAACACCGGGGAGCTGTTTTTT.

This clone was counted once. The rearrangement uses TRBV4-2 and TRBJ2-3; D not resolved. The CDR3 is 13 residues long. Per the germline V gene, CDR1 is LGHNA and CDR2 is YNFKEQ. Trimming took off 0 bases at V and 4 bases at J, with 5 bases between the two ends. The CDR3 coding sequence is TGTGCCAGCAGCCAAGAGACCGCAGATACGCAGTATTTT. As protein: CASSQETADTQYF.

The CDR3 is CASSLVGGGYGYTF. CDR3 in DNA: TGCGCCAGCAGCTTGGTTGGGGGTGGCTATGGCTACACCTTC. This rearrangement joins TRBV5-1 to TRBJ1-2; TRBD1 might be the D (5 bases). CDR1 is SGHRS and CDR2 is YFSETQ in the germline V gene. CDR3 size: 14 residues. Trimming took off 0 bases at V and 4 bases at J, with 10 bases between the two ends.

The rearrangement joins TRBV5-1 to TRBJ2-3, with TRBD1 matching over 8 bases. The ends lost 0 bases at V and 3 bases at J; junction bases unmatched: 3. CDR1 is SGHRS and CDR2 is YFSETQ in the germline V gene. The CDR3 totals 15 residues. The CDR3 bases are TGCGCCAGCAGCTTGGCCTGGACAGGGACAGATACGCAGTATTTT. Its protein product is CASSLAWTGTDTQYF. Complete variable domain (other parts from reference TRBV5-1 and TRBJ2-3): KAGVTQTPRYLIKTRGQQVTLSCSPISGHRSVSWYQQTPGQGLQFLFEYFSETQRNKGNFPGRFSGRQFSNSRSEMNVSTLELGDSALYLCASSLAWTGTDTQYFGPGTRLTVL.

V usage is TRBV11-2 and J usage is TRBJ1-2; TRBD1 might be the D (6 bases). The V end lost 5 bases, the J end lost 7 bases, and 17 bases lay between the germline ends. The CDR3 totals 14 residues. The germline gives CDR1 SGHAT, CDR2 FQNNGV. In nucleotides, the CDR3 is TGTGCCAGCAGCACCTTTCAACAGGGCGGTGGCTACACCTTC. Translated: CASSTFQQGGGYTF.

The chain employs TRBV7-3 and TRBJ1-1, with 9 bases matching TRBD1. Trimming at V came to 6 bases and at J to 1 base, leaving 3 bases not matched to a gene. CDR3 size: 14 residues. Germline values: CDR1 SGHTA, CDR2 FQGTGA. The CDR3 sequence is CASRKGQGNTEAFF. CDR3 nucleotides: TGTGCCAGCAGAAAGGGACAGGGGAACACTGAAGCTTTCTTT. The full variable domain, in which reference TRBV7-3 and TRBJ1-1 provide the parts outside the CDR3, is GAGVSQTPSNKVTEKGKYVELRCDPISGHTALYWYRQSLGQGPEFLIYFQGTGAADDSGLPNDRFFAVRPEGSVSTLKIQRTERGDSAVYLCASRKGQGNTEAFFGQGTRLTVV.

The chain has TRBV4-2 and TRBJ1-6; 7 bases are shared with TRBD1. Germline V gives CDR1 LGHNA, CDR2 YNFKEQ. V lost 0 bases and J lost 6; bases outside the gene matches: 8. This CDR3 is 17 amino acids long. The CDR3 loop is CASSQERTGGGNSPLHF. CDR3 nucleotides: TGTGCCAGCAGCCAAGAGCGGACAGGAGGGGGTAATTCACCCCTCCACTTT.

This sequence joins TRBV5-4 and TRBJ2-6, with TRBD2 identical over 12 bases. J gave up 4 bases and V 4 bases, and 9 bases lay outside the gene matches. This CDR3 comprises 18 residues. Germline V lookup: CDR1 SGHNT, CDR2 YYREEE (reference sequence). The CDR3 loop is CASSPAASGRAGANVLTF. The CDR3 region has the DNA TGTGCCAGCAGCCCGGCGGCTAGCGGGAGGGCCGGGGCCAACGTCCTGACTTTC.

The rearrangement joins TRBV2 to TRBJ1-2; 7 bases align to TRBD1. The CDR3 is made up of 11 amino acids. Trimming took 7 bases from V and 5 from J; bases not matched to a gene: 1. Germline assignment: CDR1 SNHLY and CDR2 FYNNEI. CDR3 sequence reads: CASTGGYGYTF. The CDR3 nucleotides are TGTGCCAGCACAGGGGGATATGGCTACACCTTC.

V usage is TRBV6-7 and J usage is TRBJ1-2; D is possibly TRBD1 (6 bases). TRBV6-7 is an ORF for which the function is uncertain. This CDR3 has 14 residues. V was cut by 1 base and J by 4 bases, with 10 bases left in between. CDR3 region: CASSYLDRIYGYTF. The CDR3 coding sequence is TGTGCCAGCAGTTACTTGGACAGAATCTATGGCTACACCTTC.

The V and J genes are TRBV19 and TRBJ1-1; the D is unclear. The V and J ends lost 1 base and 3 bases respectively, with 15 bases between them. The CDR3 is 16 amino acids. CDR1 is LNHDA and CDR2 is SQIVND in the germline V gene (reference sequence). The DNA for the CDR3 is TGTGCCAGTAGTATAGGGTGGGCCGTCGGTGACACTGAAGCTTTCTTT. Translating it yields CASSIGWAVGDTEAFF.

This chain joins TRBV5-4 and TRBJ1-1; the match to TRBD1 covers 10 bases. The V gene end was trimmed by 0 bases and the J gene end by 1 base; junction bases not matched to a gene: 3. The CDR3 sequence is 16 residues long. Per the germline V gene, CDR1 is SGHNT and CDR2 is YYREEE (reference sequence). In DNA form, the CDR3 reads TGTGCCAGCAGCTTGGGGGGACAGGGGTCGAACACTGAAGCTTTCTTT. Residues: CASSLGGQGSNTEAFF. The full variable domain, with the rest looked up from reference TRBV5-4 and TRBJ1-1, is ETGVTQSPTHLIKTRGQQVTLRCSSQSGHNTVSWYQQALGQGPQFIFQYYREEENGRGNFPPRFSGLQFPNYSSELNVNALELDDSALYLCASSLGGQGSNTEAFFGQGTRLTVV.

The J gene is TRBJ2-2, the V gene TRBV18; TRBD1 matches at 7 bases. The CDR3 spans 14 residues. V trimming: 2 bases; J trimming: 7 bases; junction bases outside the gene matches: 4. Germline V lookup: CDR1 KGHSH, CDR2 LQKENI. CDR3 sequence: CASSPRGPGGELFF. In DNA form, the CDR3 reads TGTGCCAGCTCACCAAGGGGGCCCGGCGGGGAGCTGTTTTTT.

This rearrangement joins TRBV11-3 to TRBJ2-1; possibly TRBD2 for D (6 bases). The CDR3 covers 14 residues. Germline lookup yields CDR1 SGHNT and CDR2 YENEEA. V was pared by 7 bases and J by 8 bases, with 18 bases between. The DNA for the CDR3 is TGTGCCAGCACCCCAGCCGCCAGGGAGGATGAGCAGTTCTTC. Translation: CASTPAAREDEQFF.

This clone was seen more than once but under ten times. The rearrangement joins TRBV19 to TRBJ1-1, with D unresolved. This CDR3 is 15 amino acids long. Germline V lookup: CDR1 LNHDA, CDR2 SQIVND (reference sequence). V lost 2 bases to trimming and J lost 1 base, with 11 bases between them. CDR3 nucleotide sequence: TGTGCCAGTAGTATACGGGCCCGCCGGAACACTGAAGCTTTCTTT. Its translation: CASSIRARRNTEAFF. Looking up the rest from reference TRBV19 and TRBJ1-1 gives the full variable domain: DGGITQSPKYLFRKEGQNVTLSCEQNLNHDAMYWYRQDPGQGLRLIYYSQIVNDFQKGDIAEGYSVSREKKESFPLTVTSAQKNPTAFYLCASSIRARRNTEAFFGQGTRLTVV.

The chain combines TRBV10-3 with TRBJ1-5; 7 bases align to TRBD1. V shed 6 bases, J shed 2 bases, and the junction held 1 base outside the gene matches. The CDR3 is 13 amino acids. Germline loops: CDR1 ENHRY, CDR2 SYGVKD. The CDR3 DNA reads TGTGCCATCAGCACAGGGGGCAATCAGCCCCAGCATTTT. This gives the protein CAISTGGNQPQHF.

The chain uses TRBV11-2 and TRBJ1-1; D gene ambiguous. CDR3 length equals 13 residues. Trimming removed 4 bases from V and 2 bases from J, with 8 bases in between. Germline V gives CDR1 SGHAT, CDR2 FQNNGV. The CDR3 is CASSYDTNTEAFF. The CDR3 DNA follows: TGTGCCAGCAGCTACGACACCAACACTGAAGCTTTCTTT.

There are a few counts of this clone. The chain employs TRBV7-2 and TRBJ2-3, with a weak D call TRBD2 (5 bases). The CDR3 extends over 15 amino acids. The V end was cut by 6 bases, the J end by 1 base, with 14 bases between. Germline CDR1 and CDR2: SGHTA and FQGNSA. The CDR3 loop reads CASSPGLRGTDTQYF. The CDR3 coding sequence is TGTGCCAGCAGTCCAGGACTCCGGGGCACAGATACGCAGTATTTT.